This T cell receptor beta chain was profiled in a study of chemoradiotherapy in HPV16-positive cancers. The length of the CDR3 is 16 residues. CDR1 and CDR2 from the germline V gene are SGHNT and YYREEE (reference sequence). V was clipped by 0 bases and J by 4 bases; unmatched bases: 3. Data came from immunoSEQ multiplex PCR; TCRdb stores just in-frame clones and leaves some out. The profile covers about 17,000 clones, with roughly 90% appearing a single time and about 14% taken by the ten largest. This chain joins TRBV5-4 and TRBJ2-3; 12 bases map to TRBD2. The clonotype was recovered from a human donor with HPV-associated anogenital cancer. The sequencing here drew on blood, taken from a patient who underwent chemoradiotherapy. The CDR3 region is CASSLASGGVSDTQYF. CDR3 coding DNA: TGTGCCAGCAGCTTGGCTAGCGGGGGGGTTTCAGATACGCAGTATTTT. The full variable domain, its missing parts supplied by reference TRBV5-4 and TRBJ2-3, is ETGVTQSPTHLIKTRGQQVTLRCSSQSGHNTVSWYQQALGQGPQFIFQYYREEENGRGNFPPRFSGLQFPNYSSELNVNALELDDSALYLCASSLASGGVSDTQYFGPGTRLTVL.